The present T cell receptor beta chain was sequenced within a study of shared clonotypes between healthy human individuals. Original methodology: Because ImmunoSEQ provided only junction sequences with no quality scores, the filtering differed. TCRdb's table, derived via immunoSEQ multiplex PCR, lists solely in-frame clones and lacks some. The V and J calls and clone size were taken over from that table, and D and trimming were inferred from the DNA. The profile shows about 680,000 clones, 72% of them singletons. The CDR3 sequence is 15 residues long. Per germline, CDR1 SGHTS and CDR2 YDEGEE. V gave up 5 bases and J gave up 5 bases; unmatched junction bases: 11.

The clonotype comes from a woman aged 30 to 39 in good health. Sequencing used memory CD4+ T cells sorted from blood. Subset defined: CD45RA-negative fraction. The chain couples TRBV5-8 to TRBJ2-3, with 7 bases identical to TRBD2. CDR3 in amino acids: CASRRAGEELDTQYF. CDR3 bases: TGTGCCAGCAGGAGGGCGGGAGAGGAATTAGATACGCAGTATTTT.